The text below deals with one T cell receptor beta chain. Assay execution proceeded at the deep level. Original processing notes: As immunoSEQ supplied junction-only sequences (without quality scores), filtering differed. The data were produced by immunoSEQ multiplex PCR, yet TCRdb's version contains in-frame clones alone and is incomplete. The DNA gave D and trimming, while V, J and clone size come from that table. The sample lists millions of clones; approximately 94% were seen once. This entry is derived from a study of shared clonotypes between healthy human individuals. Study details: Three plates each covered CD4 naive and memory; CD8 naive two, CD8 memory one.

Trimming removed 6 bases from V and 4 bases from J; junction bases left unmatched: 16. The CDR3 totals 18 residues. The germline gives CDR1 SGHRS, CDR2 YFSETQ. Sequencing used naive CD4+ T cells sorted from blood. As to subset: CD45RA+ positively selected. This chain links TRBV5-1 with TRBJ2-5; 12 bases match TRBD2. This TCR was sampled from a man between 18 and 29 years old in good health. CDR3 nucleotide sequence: TGCGCCAGCATGGCTCTAGCGGGGGGGCCGATTGGTATAGAGACCCAGTACTTC. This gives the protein CASMALAGGPIGIETQYF.